This T cell receptor (beta chain) comes out of a study of shared clonotypes between healthy human individuals. Whole-study context: Participating donors consisted of a couple of women and a few men aged 18 to 49.

The split of CD4+ cells yielded CD45RA+ naive and CD45RA-negative memory subsets. Assay used: immunoSEQ multiplex PCR; TCRdb lists only in-frame clones, some missing. This table has around 1.6 million clones, approximately 98% appearing once. The CDR3 covers 13 residues. V gave up 5 bases and J gave up 6 bases, with 10 bases separating them. CDR1 and CDR2 (germline): SGHAT, FQNNGV. Study-wide findings and caveats: Compared with memory subsets, naive subsets generally had larger estimated richness. Rarefaction showed that sequencing of sorted subsets was incomplete (despite large depth).

Notes on this clone: What it recognizes is unknown.

Sequencing was done on a sample of naive CD4+ T cells sorted from blood. This sample's subset: CD45RA+ positively selected. The receptor comes from a man aged 30-40 years in good health. The J gene is TRBJ2-2, the V gene TRBV11-2; D is unclear. CDR3 DNA sequence: TGTGCCAGCAGCCCCCGCCCGGCCGGGGAGCTGTTTTTT. This encodes CASSPRPAGELFF.